This T cell receptor beta chain stems from a study of T cells in Graves' hyperthyroidism and ophthalmopathy. What was amplified from RNA transcripts were TCR beta CDR3 regions. When the TCR CDR3 underwent first-round RT-PCR, the HTBI primer set was used. One entry per CDR3 protein, called by TCRdb with MiXCR from the multiplex PCR reads. Of around 700,000 distinct CDR3 sequences listed, around 20% were seen once; the top ten hold over 15%. This clonotype came up a few times. V gave up 5 bases and J gave up 0 bases, with 10 bases separating them. Germline assignment: CDR1 SEHNR and CDR2 FQNEAQ (reference sequence). CDR3 size: 15 residues.

This chain uses TRBV7-9 with TRBJ2-2; unclear D gene. The sequence was collected from a woman aged 45-65 years with Graves' hyperthyroidism that later progressed to Graves' ophthalmopathy. The specimen sequenced was blood. The CDR3 loop reads CASSPQSANTGELFF. CDR3 nucleotide sequence: TGTGCCAGCAGCCCTCAGTCGGCGAACACCGGGGAGCTGTTTTTT.